This T cell receptor (beta chain) is from a study of blood T cells in healthy people across ages. As regards this clonotype: The antigen is unknown. The junction and the germline gene differ at one end; a read error may be behind it.

Researchers report isolating at least 6 million PBMCs per sample. Together with a sample-barcoded 5' primer, a J-beta primer mix was included in a second PCR lasting about 7 to 11 cycles. Individual samples furnished no less than 2.5 million CDR3-containing paired-end reads apiece. Via MiXCR, TCRdb re-called the 5' RACE reads, giving one row per CDR3 protein. Of some 1.7 million distinct CDR3 sequences in the sample, approximately 28% are singletons; the top ten hold roughly 8%. CDR3 length: 17 amino acids. Germline assignment: CDR1 LGHNA and CDR2 YNFKEQ. Findings and limits, study-wide: The unsorted PBMCs prevented any conclusive comparison of naive versus antigen-experienced cells. Estimates of diversity drawn from one million T cells were considered underestimates.

This receptor was identified in a woman between 25 and 40 years old in good health. Sequencing was done on a sample of blood. The gene calls are TRBV4-2 and TRBJ2-5; tentatively, D is TRBD1 (5 bases). The CDR3 nucleotides read TGTACCAGCAGCCAAGATTCGACAGCAACGTACCAAGAGACCCAGTACTTC. It specifies CTSSQDSTATYQETQYF.